The 22 T cell receptor beta chains given below trace back to one sample, sequenced in a study of brain T cells in children with intractable seizures. Produced via immunoSEQ multiplex PCR; TCRdb's table is partial and in-frame only. The data contain 70,000 to 90,000 clones, approximately 94% of them singletons. The material sequenced was peripheral blood, taken at surgery. The receptor source for this set is a boy under two years old with tuberous sclerosis and intractable seizures.

This chain's CDR3 is CASSIGTGGYYGYTF. CDR3 nucleotides: TGTGCCAGTAGTATAGGGACAGGGGGCTACTATGGCTACACCTTC. The V and J genes are TRBV19 and TRBJ1-2, with TRBD1 matching 11 bases. CDR1 is LNHDA, CDR2 SQIVND, per germline (reference sequence). This CDR3 is built from 15 residues. The ends lost 1 base at V and 3 bases at J; junction bases unmatched: 1. Full variable domain (rest looked up from reference TRBV19 and TRBJ1-2): DGGITQSPKYLFRKEGQNVTLSCEQNLNHDAMYWYRQDPGQGLRLIYYSQIVNDFQKGDIAEGYSVSREKKESFPLTVTSAQKNPTAFYLCASSIGTGGYYGYTFGSGTRLTVV.

The V call is TRBV2, the J call TRBJ1-2; 7 bases line up with TRBD1. Germline V CDR1 and CDR2: SNHLY, FYNNEI. The CDR3 spans 14 residues. The V segment lost 5 bases and the J segment 4 bases; nucleotides outside the gene matches: 7. The CDR3 sequence: CASSLTGMGYGYTF. The CDR3 DNA reads as TGTGCCAGCAGTCTGACAGGGATGGGCTATGGCTACACCTTC.

V is TRBV2 and J is TRBJ1-2; D is possibly TRBD1 (6 bases). The CDR3 contains 14 residues. V was cut by 6 bases and J by 8 bases, with 19 bases left in between. The V gene's germline CDR1 is SNHLY and CDR2 FYNNEI. Here the CDR3 reads CASRKTGKLCGYTF. The CDR3, as DNA: TGTGCCAGCAGAAAAACAGGGAAGCTATGCGGCTACACCTTC.

The chain recombines TRBV10-3 with TRBJ1-5, with D possibly TRBD1 on 6 matching bases. Germline CDR1 is ENHRY and CDR2 is SYGVKD. Trimming cost V 4 bases and J 4 bases, with 14 bases left between them. The CDR3 loop spans 15 amino acids. The CDR3 loop is CAISGGQYANQPQHF. The DNA for the CDR3 is TGTGCCATCAGTGGTGGACAGTATGCGAATCAGCCCCAGCATTTT.

The DNA for the CDR3 is TGTGCCAGCAGCTCAAGACTAGCGGGGGGTCAAAGAGATACGCAGTATTTT. This gives the protein CASSSRLAGGQRDTQYF. V is TRBV7-8 and J is TRBJ2-3; 13 positions match TRBD2. The CDR3 sequence is 17 residues long. V lost 4 bases and J lost 5; bases outside the gene matches: 9. Germline V CDR1 and CDR2: SGHVS, FQNEAQ.

The sample holds one count of this clone. This chain uses TRBV5-1 with TRBJ2-2; no clear D. CDR3 length: 16 amino acids. V was trimmed by 4 bases and J by 5 bases, leaving 18 bases between them. The V gene's germline CDR1 is SGHRS and CDR2 YFSETQ. This CDR3 reads CASSPTGPGRTGELFF. The DNA of the CDR3 is TGCGCCAGCAGCCCGACCGGGCCAGGCCGTACCGGGGAGCTGTTTTTT.

The gene calls are TRBV5-8 and TRBJ1-1, with 8 nucleotides matching TRBD1. J was trimmed by 10 bases and V by 4 bases; bases with no gene match: 12. CDR3 length equals 14 residues. Germline V lookup: CDR1 SGHTS, CDR2 YDEGEE. The CDR3 is CASSHQDRVVRAFF. As DNA, the CDR3 is TGTGCCAGCAGCCACCAGGACAGGGTGGTAAGAGCTTTCTTT.

The chain has TRBV19 and TRBJ2-1, with 11 positions matching TRBD2. Germline V lookup: CDR1 LNHDA, CDR2 SQIVND (reference sequence). V lost 9 bases, J lost 3 bases, and 10 bases stayed unmatched. The CDR3 consists of 16 residues. For the CDR3, the DNA is TGTGCCAGCCAACAGACTAGCGGGATTATCTACAATGAGCAGTTCTTC. Residues: CASQQTSGIIYNEQFF.

The sample holds one count of this clone. The chain links TRBV7-9 to TRBJ2-7; 13 bases fit TRBD2. Germline loops: CDR1 SEHNR, CDR2 FQNEAQ (reference sequence). This CDR3 contains 18 residues. The ends lost 0 bases at V and 4 bases at J; junction bases unmatched: 9. CDR3 nucleotide sequence: TGTGCCAGCAGCTTAGCGGCACTAGCGGGGGGGAAGAGTTACGAGCAGTACTTC. Residues: CASSLAALAGGKSYEQYF.

The chain has TRBV3-1 (or the pseudogene TRBV3-2) and TRBJ1-2; a possible D gene is TRBD1 (5 bases). Deletions cut 3 bases from V and 4 bases from J, with 9 bases between. Germline V gene data show CDR1 as LGHDT and CDR2 as YNNKEL (reference sequence). The CDR3 is made up of 13 amino acids. CDR3 sequence: CASSQGGTYGYTF. CDR3 nucleotide sequence: TGTGCCAGCAGCCAGGGCGGGACCTATGGCTACACCTTC.

The chain is built from TRBV20-1 and TRBJ1-5, with D perhaps TRBD1 (6 bases). Trimming left V 7 bases short and J 7 bases short, with 11 bases between. The CDR3 extends over 11 amino acids. In germline, CDR1 is DFQATT, CDR2 SNEGSKA (reference sequence). The CDR3 spells CSGGAGQPQHF. DNA for the CDR3: TGCAGTGGGGGGGCCGGCCAGCCCCAGCATTTT.

The chain is built from TRBV5-1 and TRBJ2-3, with D perhaps TRBD1 (6 bases). The CDR3 is made up of 14 amino acids. CDR1 SGHRS and CDR2 YFSETQ come from the germline V gene. Trimming shortened V by 0 bases and J by 4 bases, and 9 bases separated the two germline ends. The CDR3 region has the DNA TGCGCCAGCAGCTTGGTTGGGGGCGCAGATACGCAGTATTTT. Encoded protein: CASSLVGGADTQYF. Full variable domain (remainder filled in from reference TRBV5-1 and TRBJ2-3): KAGVTQTPRYLIKTRGQQVTLSCSPISGHRSVSWYQQTPGQGLQFLFEYFSETQRNKGNFPGRFSGRQFSNSRSEMNVSTLELGDSALYLCASSLVGGADTQYFGPGTRLTVL.

V usage is TRBV27 and J usage is TRBJ1-1; 12 bases agree with TRBD1. Trimming cost V 5 bases and J 5 bases; bases outside gene matches: 18. Per the germline V gene, CDR1 is MNHEY and CDR2 is SMNVEV (reference sequence). The CDR3 spans 19 residues. The DNA for the CDR3 is TGTGCCAGCAGTCGGACTTCTTACCTGGGACAGGGGGCTCAAACTGAAGCTTTCTTT. This sequence encodes CASSRTSYLGQGAQTEAFF.

This clone has a single count. This chain uses TRBV12-3 or TRBV12-4 with TRBJ1-5; D gene unclear. The ends were cut back, 5 bases at V and 4 bases at J, with 6 bases in the middle. The length of the CDR3 is 12 residues. CDR3 sequence reads: CASSLYNQPQHF. Here the CDR3 DNA reads TGTGCCAGCAGTCTGTATAATCAGCCCCAGCATTTT.

A note on this clone: Other DNA sequences of this sample code for an identical CDR3. The V and J genes are TRBV2 and TRBJ2-5; D perhaps matches TRBD1 (5 bases). The CDR3 is 13 residues long. V shed 1 base and J shed 5 bases, with 8 bases lying between them. CDR1 is SNHLY and CDR2 is FYNNEI in the germline V gene. The CDR3 protein is CASSEGGLETQYF. The CDR3 region has the DNA TGTGCCAGCAGTGAAGGGGGCCTGGAGACCCAGTACTTC.

The rearrangement joins TRBV10-2 to TRBJ2-1; D remains ambiguous. Trimming took off 7 bases at V and 3 bases at J, with 10 bases between the two ends. CDR3 size: 13 residues. Germline V gives CDR1 WSHSY, CDR2 SAAADI. For the CDR3, the DNA is TGCGCCAGCATACTCTCCCTCTACAATGAGCAGTTCTTC. This translates into CASILSLYNEQFF.

CDR3 region: CASRFTGTGFHEQYF. The CDR3 DNA is TGTGCCAGCAGGTTTACCGGGACAGGGTTCCACGAGCAGTACTTC. The chain recombines TRBV2 with TRBJ2-7; 9 bases align to TRBD1. Germline V lookup: CDR1 SNHLY, CDR2 FYNNEI. V lost 6 bases, J lost 5 bases, and 11 bases stayed unmatched. The CDR3 is 15 residues long.

The chain joins TRBV11-3 to TRBJ2-1; perhaps TRBD1 as D (6 bases). The CDR3 runs to 14 residues. Trimming removed 5 bases at V and 4 bases at J, with 12 bases between. The V gene's germline CDR1 is SGHNT and CDR2 YENEEA. In DNA form, the CDR3 reads TGTGCCAGCAGCGAAGGACAGCCATACAATGAGCAGTTCTTC. It encodes CASSEGQPYNEQFF. Variable domain in full (rest from reference TRBV11-3 and TRBJ2-1): EAGVVQSPRYKIIEKKQPVAFWCNPISGHNTLYWYLQNLGQGPELLIRYENEEAVDDSQLPKDRFSAERLKGVDSTLKIQPAELGDSAVYLCASSEGQPYNEQFFGPGTRLTVL.

The rearrangement uses TRBV3-1 (or the pseudogene TRBV3-2) and TRBJ2-3; D not certain. V lost 0 bases, J lost 7 bases, and 17 bases lay in between. The CDR3 spans 16 residues. CDR1 LGHDT and CDR2 YNNKEL come from the germline V gene (reference sequence). Written as DNA, the CDR3 is TGTGCCAGCAGCCAAGAAGCCGGTTCTATCGGAAATACGCAGTATTTT. Protein sequence: CASSQEAGSIGNTQYF.

V is TRBV4-1 and J is TRBJ1-1; 7 bases align to TRBD1. V was pared by 2 bases and J by 5 bases, with 11 bases of the junction left unmatched. CDR1 MGHRA and CDR2 YSYEKL come from the germline V gene. CDR3 length equals 16 residues. The CDR3 sequence: CASSQTPDRVRTEAFF. The DNA of the CDR3 is TGCGCCAGCAGCCAAACCCCAGACAGGGTGAGGACTGAAGCTTTCTTT.

The chain joins TRBV5-4 to TRBJ1-2, with D perhaps TRBD1 (6 bases). This CDR3 is 14 amino acids long. CDR1 and CDR2 (germline): SGHNT, YYREEE (reference sequence). Trimming pared 0 bases from V and 6 bases from J, leaving 12 bases between. The CDR3 protein is CASSLAGGGNGYTF. The CDR3 DNA sequence: TGTGCCAGCAGCTTGGCCGGGGGCGGGAATGGCTACACCTTC.

This clone was counted once. This sequence joins TRBV21-1 and TRBJ1-4; TRBD1 was called by the table and not checked on the DNA. TRBV21-1 is recorded as a pseudogene. The CDR3 covers 13 residues. The CDR3, as DNA: TGTGCCAGCAGCAAAGACAAAAATGAAAAACTGTTTTTT. Residues: CASSKDKNEKLFF.